This T cell receptor (beta chain) was recorded in a study of cytomegalovirus exposure and HLA in healthy donors. The overall study: Inside one of the first data releases sat about 85 million unique TCRs taken from HLA-typed donors. Study outcomes and limitations: Analysis performed later showed TCR beta chains linked to HLA being more clonally expanded than equally common others. Later on, analysis showed that most CMV-associated TCR beta chains appeared to be HLA-restricted.

The CDR3 runs to 15 residues. Germline loops: CDR1 MDHEN, CDR2 SYDVKM. Unmatched junction bases numbered 4, after V lost 6 bases and J lost 2 bases. Regarding donors, all were healthy bone marrow donors. Vbeta (60) and Jbeta (13) primers were used in the PCR. This table comes from immunoSEQ multiplex PCR, and its TCRdb copy is limited to in-frame clones, with some not included. The top ten clones hold roughly 3.2% of a sample with some 150,000 clones, almost 85% of them seen once. Comment on this clone: Its antigen is unidentified.

Material: PBMCs. V is TRBV28 and J is TRBJ1-5; 10 bases agree with TRBD1. This TCR was sampled from a young man in good health and CMV-seropositive. The CDR3 loop reads CASSPGTGGNQPQHF. CDR3 DNA sequence: TGTGCCAGCAGCCCAGGGACAGGGGGCAATCAGCCCCAGCATTTT.